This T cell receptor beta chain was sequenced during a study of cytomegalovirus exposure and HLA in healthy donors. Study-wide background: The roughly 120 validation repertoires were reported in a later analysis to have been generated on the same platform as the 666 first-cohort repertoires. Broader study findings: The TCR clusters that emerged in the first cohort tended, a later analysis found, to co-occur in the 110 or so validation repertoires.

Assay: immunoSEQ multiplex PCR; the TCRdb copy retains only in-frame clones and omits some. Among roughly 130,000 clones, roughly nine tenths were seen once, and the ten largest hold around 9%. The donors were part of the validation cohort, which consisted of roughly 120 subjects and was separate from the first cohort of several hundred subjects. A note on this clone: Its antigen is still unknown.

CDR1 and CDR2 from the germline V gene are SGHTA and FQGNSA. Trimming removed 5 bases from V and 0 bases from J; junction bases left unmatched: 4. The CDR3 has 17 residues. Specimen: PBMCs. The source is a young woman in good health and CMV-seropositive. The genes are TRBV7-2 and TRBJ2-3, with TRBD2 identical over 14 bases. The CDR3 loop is CASSLRLAGGSTDTQYF. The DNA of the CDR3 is TGTGCCAGCAGCCTACGACTAGCGGGGGGGAGCACAGATACGCAGTATTTT.